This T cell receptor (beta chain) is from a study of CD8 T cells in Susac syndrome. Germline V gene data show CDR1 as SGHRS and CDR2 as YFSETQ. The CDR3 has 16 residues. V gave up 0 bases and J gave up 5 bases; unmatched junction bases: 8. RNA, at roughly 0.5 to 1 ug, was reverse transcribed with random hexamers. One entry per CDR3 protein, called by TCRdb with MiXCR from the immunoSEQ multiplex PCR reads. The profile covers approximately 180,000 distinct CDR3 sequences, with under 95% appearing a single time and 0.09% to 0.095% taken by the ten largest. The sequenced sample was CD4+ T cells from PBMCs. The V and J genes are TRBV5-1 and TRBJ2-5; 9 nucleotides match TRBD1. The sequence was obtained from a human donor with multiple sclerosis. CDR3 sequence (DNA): TGCGCCAGCAGCTTGGGTCGGACAGGGGATGGGGAGACCCAGTACTTC. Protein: CASSLGRTGDGETQYF.